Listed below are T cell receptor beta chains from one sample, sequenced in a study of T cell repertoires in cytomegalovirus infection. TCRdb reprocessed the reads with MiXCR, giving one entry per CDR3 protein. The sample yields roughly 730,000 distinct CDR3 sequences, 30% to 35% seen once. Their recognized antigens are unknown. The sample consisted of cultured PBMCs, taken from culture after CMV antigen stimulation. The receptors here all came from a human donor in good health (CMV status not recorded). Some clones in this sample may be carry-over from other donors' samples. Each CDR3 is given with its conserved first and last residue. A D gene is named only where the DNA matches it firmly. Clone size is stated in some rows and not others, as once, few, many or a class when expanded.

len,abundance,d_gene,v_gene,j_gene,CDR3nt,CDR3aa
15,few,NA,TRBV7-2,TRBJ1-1,TGTGCCAGCAGCTTAATGGGGGGGGTGAACACTGAAGCTTTCTTT,CASSLMGGVNTEAFF
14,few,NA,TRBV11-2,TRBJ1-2,TGTGCCAGCAGCTCCCGGGTGGGGGGATATGGCTACACCTTC,CASSSRVGGYGYTF
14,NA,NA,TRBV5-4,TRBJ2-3,TGTGCCAGCAGCTTTGGAGGGATAATCGATACGCAGTATTTT,CASSFGGIIDTQYF
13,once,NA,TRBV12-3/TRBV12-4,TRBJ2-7,TGTGCCAGCACTCCGAGCTTCTCCTACGAGCAGTACTTC,CASTPSFSYEQYF
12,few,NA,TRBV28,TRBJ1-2,TGTGCCAGCAGTTTAAGGTCTTTTGGCTACACCTTC,CASSLRSFGYTF
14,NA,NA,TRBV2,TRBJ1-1,TGTGCCAGCAGTGATCGGACGAGGGACACTGAAGCTTTCTTT,CASSDRTRDTEAFF
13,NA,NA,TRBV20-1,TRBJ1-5,TGCAGCGGGAGCAGGGATAGTAACCAGCCCCAGCATTTT,CSGSRDSNQPQHF
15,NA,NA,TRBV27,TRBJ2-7,TGTGCCAGCAGTTTGACGGGGATTGGCTCCTACGAGCAGTACTTC,CASSLTGIGSYEQYF
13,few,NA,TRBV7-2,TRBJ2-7,TGTGCCAGCAGCCCGGCGGTGGACTCCGAGCAGTACTTC,CASSPAVDSEQYF
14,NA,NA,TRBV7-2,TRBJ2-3,TGTGCCAGCATTGTAGGGACTGCTCCAGATACGCAGTATTTT,CASIVGTAPDTQYF
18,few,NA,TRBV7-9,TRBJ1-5,TGTGCCAGCAGCTTACTGCGCGGCCGCCACAGCGGGAATCAGCCCCAGCATTTT,CASSLLRGRHSGNQPQHF
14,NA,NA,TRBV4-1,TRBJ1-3,TGCGCCAGCAGCCAAGTGGGACAAGGAAACACCATATATTTT,CASSQVGQGNTIYF
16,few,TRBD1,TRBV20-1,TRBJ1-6,TGCAGTGCTAGAGCAGCACAGGGGGGACATAATTCACCCCTCCACTTT,CSARAAQGGHNSPLHF
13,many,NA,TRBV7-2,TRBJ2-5,TGTGCCAGCAGCTTCCTGGGGTGGGAGACCCAGTACTTC,CASSFLGWETQYF
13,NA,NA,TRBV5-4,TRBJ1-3,TGTGCCAGCAGCTTGCAAGGGATTAACACCATATATTTT,CASSLQGINTIYF
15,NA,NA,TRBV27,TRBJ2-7,TGTGCCAGCAGTTTAGGGAGTACTGGCCCCTACGAGCAGTACTTC,CASSLGSTGPYEQYF
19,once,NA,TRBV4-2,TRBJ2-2,TGTGCCAGCAGCCAAGATCCCCTTGGGCGGGGGCGAGCAACCGGGGAGCTGTTTTTT,CASSQDPLGRGRATGELFF
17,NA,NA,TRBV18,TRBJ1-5,TGTGCCAGCTCATCAGCAAACTTACCTATAAGCAATCAGCCCCAGCATTTT,CASSSANLPISNQPQHF
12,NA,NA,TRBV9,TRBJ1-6,TGTGCCAGCAGCGTAAATGGGCCGCCCCTCCACTTT,CASSVNGPPLHF
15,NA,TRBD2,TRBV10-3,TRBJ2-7,TGTGCCATCAGAACGACTAGCGCGAGCTCCTACGAGCAGTACTTC,CAIRTTSASSYEQYF
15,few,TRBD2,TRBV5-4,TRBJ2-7,TGTGCCAGCAGCTGGGGACTAGCGGGAGTAAGTGAGCAGTACTTC,CASSWGLAGVSEQYF
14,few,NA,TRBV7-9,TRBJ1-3,TGTGCCAGCAGCTTAGTGGGTGCCGGAAACACCATATATTTT,CASSLVGAGNTIYF
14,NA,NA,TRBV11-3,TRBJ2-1,TGTGCCAGCAGCCTTACCGGGACTTTTAGTGAGCAGTTCTTC,CASSLTGTFSEQFF
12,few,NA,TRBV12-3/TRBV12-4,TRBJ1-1,TGTGCCAGCAGAATTTCTGGGGGTGAAGCTTTCTTT,CASRISGGEAFF
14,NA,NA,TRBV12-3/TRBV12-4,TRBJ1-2,TGTGCCAGCAGTTCGGAAACCGGAGGCTATGGCTACACCTTC,CASSSETGGYGYTF
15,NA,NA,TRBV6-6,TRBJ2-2,TGTGCCAGCAGGGCCCTACAGGGATTACCCGGGGAGCTGTTTTTT,CASRALQGLPGELFF
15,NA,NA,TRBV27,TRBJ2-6,TGTGCCAGCAGTTTCGCTCACACTGGGGCCAACGTCCTGACTTTC,CASSFAHTGANVLTF
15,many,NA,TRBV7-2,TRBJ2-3,TGTGCCAGCAGCTTAACTGTTTGGAACACAGATACGCAGTATTTT,CASSLTVWNTDTQYF
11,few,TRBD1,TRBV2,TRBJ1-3,TGTGCCAGCAGTACAGGGGACACCATATATTTT,CASSTGDTIYF
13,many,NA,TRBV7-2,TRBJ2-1,TGTGCCAGCAGCTTGGACCCTTACAATGAGCAGTTCTTC,CASSLDPYNEQFF
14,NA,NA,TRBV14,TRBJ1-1,TGTGCCAGCAGGGGGATTGTCGCGGGCAGTGAAGCTTTCTTT,CASRGIVAGSEAFF
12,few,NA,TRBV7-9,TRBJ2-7,TGTGCCAGCAGCTCGGACTATGTGGAGCAGTACTTC,CASSSDYVEQYF
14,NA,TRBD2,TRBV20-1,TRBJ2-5,TGCAGTGCCACTAGCGGGAGGGACCAAGAGACCCAGTACTTC,CSATSGRDQETQYF
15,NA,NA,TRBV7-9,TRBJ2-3,TGTGCCAGCAGCTTAGTCAGGGGACCCACAGATACGCAGTATTTT,CASSLVRGPTDTQYF
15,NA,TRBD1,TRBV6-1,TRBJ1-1,TGTGCCAGCAGTGACGGGACAGTATTAAACACTGAAGCTTTCTTT,CASSDGTVLNTEAFF
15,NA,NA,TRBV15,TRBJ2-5,TGTGCCACCAGCCCACACGGGAGCCTCCAGGAGACCCAGTACTTC,CATSPHGSLQETQYF
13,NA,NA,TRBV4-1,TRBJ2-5,TGCGCCAGCAGCCAGGGGCAGCTTGAGACCCAGTACTTC,CASSQGQLETQYF
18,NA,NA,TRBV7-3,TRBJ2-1,TGTGCCAGCAGCCCTTATGGAGCGTTTGCCGGGGGAGCCAATGAGCAGTTCTTC,CASSPYGAFAGGANEQFF
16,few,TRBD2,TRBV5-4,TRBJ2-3,TGTGCCAGCAGCCCGCGGACTAGCGGGGGGTCAGATACGCAGTATTTT,CASSPRTSGGSDTQYF
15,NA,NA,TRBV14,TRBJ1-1,TGTGCCAGCAGCCGACTGGGGGAAGCTAACACTGAAGCTTTCTTT,CASSRLGEANTEAFF
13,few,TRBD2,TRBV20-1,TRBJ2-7,TGCAGTGCCCGGAGCGGGAGCTTCTACGAGCAGTACTTC,CSARSGSFYEQYF
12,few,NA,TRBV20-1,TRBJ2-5,TGCAGTGCTAACTCGTACCAAGAGACCCAGTACTTC,CSANSYQETQYF
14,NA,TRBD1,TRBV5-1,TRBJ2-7,TGCGCCAGCAGCTCGACAGGGACCCCCTACGAGCAGTACTTC,CASSSTGTPYEQYF
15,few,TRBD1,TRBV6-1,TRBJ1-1,TGTGCCAGCAGACCTCACAGGGGTCTGGCCACTGAAGCTTTCTTT,CASRPHRGLATEAFF
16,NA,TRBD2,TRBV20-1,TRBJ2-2,TGCAGTGCTAGAGATCTGGCTAGCGGGGGGGCCGGGGAGCTGTTTTTT,CSARDLASGGAGELFF